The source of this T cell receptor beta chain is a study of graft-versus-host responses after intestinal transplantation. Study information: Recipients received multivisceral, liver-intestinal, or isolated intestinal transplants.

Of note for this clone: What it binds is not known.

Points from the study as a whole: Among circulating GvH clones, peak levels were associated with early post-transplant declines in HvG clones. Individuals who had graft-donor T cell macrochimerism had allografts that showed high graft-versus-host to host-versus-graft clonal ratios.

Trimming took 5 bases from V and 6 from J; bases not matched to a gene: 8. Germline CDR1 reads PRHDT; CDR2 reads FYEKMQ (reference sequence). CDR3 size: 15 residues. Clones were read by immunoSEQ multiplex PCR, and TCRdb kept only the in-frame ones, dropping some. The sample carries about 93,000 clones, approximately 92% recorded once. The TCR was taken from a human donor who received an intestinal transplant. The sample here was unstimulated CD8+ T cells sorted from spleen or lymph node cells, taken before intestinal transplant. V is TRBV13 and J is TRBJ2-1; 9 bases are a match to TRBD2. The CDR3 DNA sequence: TGTGCCAGCAGCCACCCCCCTAGCGGGACCAATGAGCAGTTCTTC. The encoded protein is CASSHPPSGTNEQFF.